The rows below give T cell receptor beta chains drawn from one sample of a study of CD8+ T cells in alopecia areata. Profiled with immunoSEQ multiplex PCR; TCRdb holds only in-frame clones, not every one. This sample has 140,000 to 150,000 clones; about 60% occur once, and the top ten carry roughly 6.7%. This specimen consisted of CD4+ T cells sorted from blood, obtained at week 0. Source of these receptors: a human donor with alopecia areata. Both conserved end residues are part of each CDR3. Each record gives: V gene, J gene, clone size, D gene, CDR3 protein, CDR3 DNA. A D gene is named only where the DNA matches it firmly. Where a row states a size, it is once, few, many or the class of an expanded clone; other rows omit it.

TRBV29-1	TRBJ1-2	-	TRBD1	CSVAFGTDGYTF	TGCAGCGTTGCTTTCGGGACAGATGGCTACACCTTC
TRBV30	TRBJ1-2	few	-	CAWSAGVGGYTF	TGTGCCTGGAGTGCAGGAGTGGGTGGCTACACCTTC
TRBV20-1	TRBJ2-1	-	-	CSAGGHYQFF	TGCAGTGCTGGGGGACATTACCAGTTCTTC
TRBV9	TRBJ1-2	few	TRBD1	CASSPPLEGAGGYTF	TGTGCCAGCAGCCCCCCGTTGGAGGGGGCGGGTGGCTACACCTTC
TRBV29-1	TRBJ1-2	-	-	CSVVRDRQNAEGYTF	TGCAGCGTCGTACGTGACAGGCAAAATGCGGAGGGCTACACCTTC
TRBV19	TRBJ2-2	-	-	CASSPAGRELFF	TGTGCCAGTAGTCCCGCCGGGAGGGAGCTGTTTTTT
TRBV29-1	TRBJ1-4	once	-	CSGGTTGKLFF	TGCAGCGGAGGGACGACAGGAAAACTGTTTTTT
TRBV4-1	TRBJ2-4	-	-	CASSQGERGVGPKNIQYF	TGCGCCAGCAGCCAAGGGGAGCGAGGGGTCGGTCCCAAAAACATTCAGTACTTC
TRBV7-9	TRBJ1-1	-	-	CASSLTEAFF	TGTGCCAGCAGCTTGACTGAAGCTTTCTTT
TRBV11-2	TRBJ2-7	-	-	CASSRTSYEQYF	TGTGCCAGCAGCCGGACTTCCTACGAGCAGTACTTC
TRBV4-3	TRBJ2-7	-	-	CASSQELAGAYEQYF	TGCGCCAGCAGCCAAGAGCTAGCAGGGGCCTACGAGCAGTACTTC
TRBV29-1	TRBJ2-5	few	-	CSVVAWEETQYF	TGCAGCGTTGTTGCTTGGGAGGAGACCCAGTACTTC
TRBV21-1	TRBJ2-7	-	-	CAAALDEQYF	TGTGCCGCAGCCCTCGACGAGCAGTACTTC
TRBV18	TRBJ1-1	once	-	CASSLTGPGIMNTEAFF	TGTGCCAGCTCACTAACCGGTCCCGGGATAATGAACACTGAAGCTTTCTTT
TRBV29-1	TRBJ2-7	-	-	CSVRGSYEQYF	TGCAGCGTACGGGGATCCTACGAGCAGTACTTC
TRBV29-1	TRBJ1-1	-	TRBD1	CSVLQGSRAFF	TGCAGCGTTCTACAGGGGAGTAGAGCTTTCTTT
TRBV7-9	TRBJ2-7	-	-	CASSALTLSYEQYF	TGTGCCAGCAGCGCACTTACCCTATCCTACGAGCAGTACTTC
TRBV5-1	TRBJ2-1	-	-	CASSLDRGPHNEQFF	TGCGCCAGCAGCTTGGATCGCGGGCCACACAATGAGCAGTTCTTC
TRBV9	TRBJ1-2	once	TRBD1	CASSVGTANYGYTF	TGTGCCAGCAGCGTGGGGACAGCCAACTATGGCTACACCTTC
TRBV7-9	TRBJ2-1	few	-	CASSLQGQGQFF	TGTGCCAGCAGCTTACAGGGCCAAGGGCAGTTCTTC
TRBV7-9	TRBJ1-4	few	TRBD1	CASSSTGTAHEKLFF	TGTGCCAGCAGCTCTACCGGGACAGCCCATGAAAAACTGTTTTTT
TRBV29-1	TRBJ2-1	few	-	CSGDRQSSYNEQFF	TGCAGCGGCGATCGACAGAGCTCCTACAATGAGCAGTTCTTC
TRBV6-5	TRBJ1-4	-	-	CASSYRANEKLFF	TGTGCCAGCAGTTACAGGGCTAATGAAAAACTGTTTTTT
TRBV5-1	TRBJ2-3	few	TRBD1	CASTLGQGRRADTQYF	TGCGCCAGCACCCTGGGACAGGGACGACGTGCAGATACGCAGTATTTT
TRBV27	TRBJ2-1	-	TRBD2	CASAPRRGLVVNEQFF	TGTGCCAGCGCGCCACGCCGCGGACTAGTCGTGAATGAGCAGTTCTTC
TRBV7-9	TRBJ2-7	-	-	CASSRLTSRVSGGAYEQYF	TGTGCCAGCAGCCGTCTCACCAGTCGGGTATCGGGGGGCGCCTACGAGCAGTACTTC
TRBV7-9	TRBJ2-5	-	TRBD1	CASSFGTVETQYF	TGTGCCAGCAGCTTCGGGACAGTGGAGACCCAGTACTTC
TRBV11-3	TRBJ2-3	-	-	CASSLDLDTQYF	TGTGCCAGCAGCTTAGATCTAGATACGCAGTATTTT
TRBV5-1	TRBJ2-1	-	-	CASSLGADNEQFF	TGCGCCAGCAGCTTGGGTGCGGACAATGAGCAGTTCTTC
TRBV29-1	TRBJ1-4	-	TRBD1	CSVQGQPLGEKLFF	TGCAGCGTCCAGGGACAGCCGTTGGGGGAAAAACTGTTTTTT
TRBV9	TRBJ2-4	-	TRBD1	CASSVGDRGQNIQYF	TGTGCCAGCAGCGTAGGTGACAGGGGCCAAAACATTCAGTACTTC
TRBV7-8	TRBJ2-5	-	-	CASSPPRVETQYF	TGTGCCAGCAGCCCTCCGAGGGTCGAGACCCAGTACTTC
TRBV27	TRBJ1-2	-	TRBD1	CASRKTGTGDGYTF	TGTGCCAGCAGAAAAACCGGGACAGGGGACGGCTACACCTTC
TRBV30	TRBJ1-6	-	-	CAWSLAGASSYNSPLHF	TGTGCCTGGAGTTTGGCAGGGGCTAGCTCCTATAATTCACCCCTCCACTTT
TRBV7-2	TRBJ2-1	-	TRBD1	CASSSSGTGLMRGQFF	TGTGCCAGCAGCTCATCCGGGACAGGTTTAATGAGGGGGCAGTTCTTC
TRBV30	TRBJ2-7	-	TRBD1	CAWGRQGEQYF	TGTGCCTGGGGCAGACAGGGCGAGCAGTACTTC
TRBV30	TRBJ1-1	-	-	CAWSVSRTRGMNTEAFF	TGTGCCTGGAGTGTAAGCAGGACCCGAGGAATGAACACTGAAGCTTTCTTT
TRBV9	TRBJ2-5	-	TRBD2	CASSVDGGLLETQYF	TGTGCCAGCAGCGTCGACGGGGGGTTACTTGAGACCCAGTACTTC
TRBV7-2	TRBJ1-2	-	TRBD1	CASSLNQGQGGYTF	TGTGCCAGCAGCTTAAATCAAGGACAGGGCGGCTACACCTTC
TRBV5-4	TRBJ2-5	few	TRBD2	CASRPGLAVETQYF	TGTGCCAGCAGACCGGGACTAGCTGTGGAGACCCAGTACTTC
TRBV29-1	TRBJ1-1	-	-	CSVFSGTEAFF	TGCAGCGTCTTCTCGGGGACTGAAGCTTTCTTT
TRBV6-5	TRBJ1-4	few	-	CASSLQVVGEKLFF	TGTGCCAGCAGTTTACAAGTAGTGGGGGAAAAACTGTTTTTT
TRBV19	TRBJ2-7	few	-	CASSVRTAVVYEQYF	TGTGCCAGTAGTGTCCGGACCGCGGTTGTCTACGAGCAGTACTTC
TRBV5-1	TRBJ1-1	few	-	CASSFEGRGTEAFF	TGCGCCAGCAGCTTCGAGGGAAGGGGCACTGAAGCTTTCTTT
TRBV5-1	TRBJ2-1	-	-	CASRSIPAPYNEQFF	TGCGCCAGCAGGTCAATCCCGGCCCCCTACAATGAGCAGTTCTTC
TRBV30	TRBJ2-2	-	-	CAWSVRGRVATGELFF	TGTGCCTGGAGTGTCCGGGGCAGAGTGGCCACCGGGGAGCTGTTTTTT
TRBV5-5	TRBJ2-7	-	-	CASSLGYGAYEQYF	TGTGCCAGCAGCTTGGGGTACGGGGCCTACGAGCAGTACTTC